This T cell receptor beta chain was profiled in a study of cytomegalovirus exposure and HLA in healthy donors. Trimming shortened V by 6 bases and J by 0 bases, and 14 bases separated the two germline ends. The length of the CDR3 is 15 residues. Germline lookup yields CDR1 MNHEY and CDR2 SVGAGI. All the people who gave samples were healthy bone marrow donors. Overall study results and limits: A later analysis linked some 17,000 TCR beta sequences to HLA alleles at 0.05 false discovery rate.

In regard to this clone: The antigen is undetermined.

PCR amplification relied on 60 Vbeta primers (plus 13 Jbeta primers). Sequencing used immunoSEQ multiplex PCR; TCRdb keeps in-frame clones, though not all of them. The repertoire holds 120,000 or so clones, roughly 71% seen once, with less than 3% in the top ten. V gene TRBV6-5 combines with J gene TRBJ1-2; D might be TRBD1 (6 bases). The source is a woman in her thirties or forties in good health and CMV-seropositive. Sequenced material: PBMCs. The CDR3 coding sequence is TGTGCCAGCAGGACCTGGGGGCGGACTAACTATGGCTACACCTTC. It encodes CASRTWGRTNYGYTF.